Following are 9 T cell receptor beta chains from one sample sequenced in a study of cytomegalovirus exposure and HLA in healthy donors. This PCR relied on a set of 60 Vbeta primers and 13 Jbeta primers. Here immunoSEQ multiplex PCR was the method, and the copy in TCRdb shows in-frame clones only, minus some. There are about 150,000 clones in the sample; 80% to 90% occur only once, and about 2.4% lies in the top ten. Sequenced input: PBMCs. These TCRs come from a male donor in good health and CMV-seronegative.

CDR3 nucleotides: TGTGCCAGCAGCTCCCCTAGGGGAACCACCGGGGAGCTGTTTTTT. Translating gives CASSSPRGTTGELFF. The chain joins TRBV7-2 to TRBJ2-2; D is possibly TRBD1 (5 bases). Germline V gene sequence: CDR1 SGHTA, CDR2 FQGNSA. The V end lost 4 bases, the J end lost 4 bases, and 13 bases lay between the germline ends. This CDR3 region has 15 residues.

This chain connects TRBV6-5 to TRBJ2-5; 7 nucleotides line up with TRBD1. The CDR3 contains 14 residues. J gave up 3 bases and V 4 bases, and 5 bases lay outside the gene matches. In germline, CDR1 is MNHEY, CDR2 SVGAGI. The DNA for the CDR3 is TGTGCCAGCAGTTCCCGGACAGGCAAAGAGACCCAGTACTTC. Translation: CASSSRTGKETQYF.

The chain links TRBV19 to TRBJ1-2; D possibly corresponds to TRBD1 (6 bases). Trimming removed 3 bases from V and 5 bases from J, with 13 bases in between. CDR3 length equals 14 residues. Germline loops: CDR1 LNHDA, CDR2 SQIVND (reference sequence). In DNA, the CDR3 is TGTGCCAGTAGTATGGCAGGGGATGGGTATGGCTACACCTTC. Its protein is CASSMAGDGYGYTF.

The V and J genes are TRBV7-2 and TRBJ2-1; a weak D match, TRBD2 (5 bases). Trimming stripped 3 bases from V and 6 bases from J, with 12 bases between. CDR1 is SGHTA and CDR2 is FQGNSA in the germline V gene. The CDR3 runs to 14 residues. The CDR3, as DNA: TGTGCCAGCAGCTTCGGGGTAGAGGTCAATGAGCAGTTCTTC. Translation: CASSFGVEVNEQFF.

The CDR3 DNA is TGCAGCGTGGACGGGACAGGGGGCGGTACAGATACGCAGTATTTT. Protein sequence: CSVDGTGGGTDTQYF. The chain has TRBV29-1 and TRBJ2-3; 12 bases match TRBD1. The CDR3 covers 15 residues. The J segment lost 3 bases and the V segment lost 6 bases, leaving 7 bases of the junction unmatched. Germline loops: CDR1 SQVTM, CDR2 ANQGSEA.

J is TRBJ2-7 and V is TRBV9; D is undetermined. V was clipped by 6 bases and J by 4 bases, with 5 bases between them. CDR1 is SGDLS, CDR2 YYNGEE, per germline. The CDR3 spans 10 residues. The CDR3 loop is CASNKYEQYF. The CDR3 region has the DNA TGTGCCAGCAATAAATACGAGCAGTACTTC.

This clone was seen just once. This rearrangement joins TRBV27 to TRBJ2-7, with 8 bases aligning to TRBD2. The CDR3 covers 14 residues. Trimming took 7 bases from V and 2 from J; bases not matched to a gene: 7. Per germline, CDR1 MNHEY and CDR2 SMNVEV (reference sequence). The CDR3 coding sequence is TGTGCCAGCACCCAATTAGCGGGGACCTACGAGCAGTACTTC. This gives the protein CASTQLAGTYEQYF.

The chain combines TRBV5-1 with TRBJ2-3; 7 nucleotides align to TRBD1. Germline V CDR1 and CDR2: SGHRS, YFSETQ. This CDR3 is built from 16 residues. V gave up 2 bases and J gave up 6 bases; unmatched junction bases: 12. CDR3 region: CASSLGGRESWDTQYF. The CDR3 nucleotides are TGCGCCAGCAGCTTAGGGGGCAGGGAAAGTTGGGATACGCAGTATTTT.

This clone was picked up one time. This sequence joins TRBV28 and TRBJ1-2; D is uncertain. The CDR3 runs 14 residues. Germline lookup yields CDR1 MDHEN and CDR2 SYDVKM. V lost 2 bases, J lost 7 bases, and 14 bases lay in between. The CDR3 loop reads CASSLMSRKFGYTF. The DNA of the CDR3 is TGTGCCAGCAGTTTAATGTCCAGAAAATTTGGCTACACCTTC.